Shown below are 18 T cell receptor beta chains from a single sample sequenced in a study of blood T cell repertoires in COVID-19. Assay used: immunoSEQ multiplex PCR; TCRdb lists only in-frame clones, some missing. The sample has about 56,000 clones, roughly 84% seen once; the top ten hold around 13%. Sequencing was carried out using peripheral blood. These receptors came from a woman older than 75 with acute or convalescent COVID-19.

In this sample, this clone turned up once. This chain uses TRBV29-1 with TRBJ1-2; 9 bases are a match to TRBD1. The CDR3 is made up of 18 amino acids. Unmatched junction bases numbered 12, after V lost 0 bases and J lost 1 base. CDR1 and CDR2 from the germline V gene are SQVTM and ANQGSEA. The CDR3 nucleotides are TGCAGCGTTGAAGATCGCGAGGGACAGGGTAGGGGTAACTATGGCTACACCTTC. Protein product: CSVEDREGQGRGNYGYTF.

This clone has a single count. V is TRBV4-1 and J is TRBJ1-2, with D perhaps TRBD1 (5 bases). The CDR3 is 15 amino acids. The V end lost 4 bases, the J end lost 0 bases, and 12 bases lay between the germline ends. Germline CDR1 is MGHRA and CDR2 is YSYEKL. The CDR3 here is CASSREQVPNYGYTF. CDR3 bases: TGCGCCAGCAGCCGAGAACAGGTCCCTAACTATGGCTACACCTTC.

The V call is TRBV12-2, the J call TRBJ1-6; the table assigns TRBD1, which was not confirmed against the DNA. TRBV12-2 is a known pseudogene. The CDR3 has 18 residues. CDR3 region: CASRPRQGLSSYNSPLHF. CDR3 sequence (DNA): TGTGCAAGTCGCCCCCGACAGGGCCTGAGCTCCTATAATTCACCCCTCCACTTT.

The CDR3 sequence: CASVTANTEAFF. The CDR3 DNA follows: TGTGCCAGCGTCACAGCGAACACTGAAGCTTTCTTT. The rearrangement links TRBV6-7 to TRBJ1-1; D unclear. TRBV6-7 is designated an ORF whose function remains uncertain. CDR3 length: 12 amino acids. V was trimmed by 8 bases and J by 1 base, leaving 8 bases between them.

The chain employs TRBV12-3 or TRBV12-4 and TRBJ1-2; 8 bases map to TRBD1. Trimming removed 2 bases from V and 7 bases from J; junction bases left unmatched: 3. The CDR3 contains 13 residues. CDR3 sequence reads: CASSLSGGGGYTF. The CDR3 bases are TGTGCCAGCAGTTTATCAGGGGGCGGTGGCTACACCTTC.

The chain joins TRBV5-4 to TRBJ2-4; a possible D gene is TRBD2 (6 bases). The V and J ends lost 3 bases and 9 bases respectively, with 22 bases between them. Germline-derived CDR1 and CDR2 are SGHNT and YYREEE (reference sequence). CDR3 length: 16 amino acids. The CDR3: CASSSGGIGKRSIQYF. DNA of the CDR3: TGTGCCAGCAGCTCCGGAGGGATCGGAAAAAGGAGCATTCAGTACTTC. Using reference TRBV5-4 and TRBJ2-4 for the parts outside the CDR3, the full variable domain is ETGVTQSPTHLIKTRGQQVTLRCSSQSGHNTVSWYQQALGQGPQFIFQYYREEENGRGNFPPRFSGLQFPNYSSELNVNALELDDSALYLCASSSGGIGKRSIQYFGAGTRLSVL.

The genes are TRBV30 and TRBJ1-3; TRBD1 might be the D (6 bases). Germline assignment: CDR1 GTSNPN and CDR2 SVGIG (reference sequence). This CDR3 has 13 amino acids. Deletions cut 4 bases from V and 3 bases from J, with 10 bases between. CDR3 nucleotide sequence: TGTGCCTGGAATACAGGGAGTGGAAACACCATATATTTT. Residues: CAWNTGSGNTIYF.

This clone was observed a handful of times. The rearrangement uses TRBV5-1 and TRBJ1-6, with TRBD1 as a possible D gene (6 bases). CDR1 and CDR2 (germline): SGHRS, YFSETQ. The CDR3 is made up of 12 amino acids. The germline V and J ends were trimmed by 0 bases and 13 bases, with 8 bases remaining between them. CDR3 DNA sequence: TGCGCCAGCAGCTTGGGCGGGGGCCCCCTCCACTTT. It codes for CASSLGGGPLHF.

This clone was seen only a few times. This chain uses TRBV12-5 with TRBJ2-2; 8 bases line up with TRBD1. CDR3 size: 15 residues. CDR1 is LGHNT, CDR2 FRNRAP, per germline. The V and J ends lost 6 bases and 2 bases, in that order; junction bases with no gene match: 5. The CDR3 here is CASGRTGTNTGELFF. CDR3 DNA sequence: TGTGCTAGTGGGCGGACAGGGACAAACACCGGGGAGCTGTTTTTT.

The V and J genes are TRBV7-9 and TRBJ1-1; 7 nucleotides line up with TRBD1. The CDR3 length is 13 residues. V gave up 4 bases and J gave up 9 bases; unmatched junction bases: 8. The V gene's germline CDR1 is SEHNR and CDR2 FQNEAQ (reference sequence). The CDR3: CASSSLPGQKAFF. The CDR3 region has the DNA TGTGCCAGCAGCTCCCTCCCGGGACAGAAAGCTTTCTTT.

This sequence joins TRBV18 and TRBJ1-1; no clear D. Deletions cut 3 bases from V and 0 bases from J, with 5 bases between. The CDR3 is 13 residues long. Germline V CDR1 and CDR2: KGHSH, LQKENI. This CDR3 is CASSPAVNTEAFF. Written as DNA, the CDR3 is TGTGCCAGCTCACCGGCAGTGAACACTGAAGCTTTCTTT.

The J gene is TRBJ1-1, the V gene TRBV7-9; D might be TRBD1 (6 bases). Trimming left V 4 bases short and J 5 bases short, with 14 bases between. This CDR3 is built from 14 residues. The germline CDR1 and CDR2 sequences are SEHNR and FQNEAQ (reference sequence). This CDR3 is CASSSAGAWTEAFF. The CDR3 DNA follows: TGTGCCAGCAGCTCCGCAGGGGCATGGACTGAAGCTTTCTTT.

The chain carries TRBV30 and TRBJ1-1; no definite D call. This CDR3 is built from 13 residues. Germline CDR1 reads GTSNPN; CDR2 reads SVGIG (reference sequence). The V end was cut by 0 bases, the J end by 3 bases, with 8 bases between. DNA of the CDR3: TGTGCCTGGAGTGTTCACGGGGACACTGAAGCTTTCTTT. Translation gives CAWSVHGDTEAFF.

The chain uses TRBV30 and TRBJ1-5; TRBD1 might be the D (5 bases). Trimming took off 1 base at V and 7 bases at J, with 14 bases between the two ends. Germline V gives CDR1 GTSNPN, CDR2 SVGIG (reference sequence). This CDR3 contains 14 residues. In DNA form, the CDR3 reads TGTGCCTGGAGTGGGGCAGGGATGACCCAGCCCCAGCATTTT. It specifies CAWSGAGMTQPQHF. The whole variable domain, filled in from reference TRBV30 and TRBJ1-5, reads SQTIHQWPATLVQPVGSPLSLECTVEGTSNPNLYWYRQAAGRGLQLLFYSVGIGQISSEVPQNLSASRPQDRQFILSSKKLLLSDSGFYLCAWSGAGMTQPQHFGDGTRLSIL.

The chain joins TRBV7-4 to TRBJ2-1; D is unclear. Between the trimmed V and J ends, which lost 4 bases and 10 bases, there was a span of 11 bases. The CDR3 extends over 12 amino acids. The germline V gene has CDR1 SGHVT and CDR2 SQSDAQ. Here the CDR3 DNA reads TGTGCCAGCAGCTGCTCCCGTCAGGAGCAGTTCTTC. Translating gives CASSCSRQEQFF.

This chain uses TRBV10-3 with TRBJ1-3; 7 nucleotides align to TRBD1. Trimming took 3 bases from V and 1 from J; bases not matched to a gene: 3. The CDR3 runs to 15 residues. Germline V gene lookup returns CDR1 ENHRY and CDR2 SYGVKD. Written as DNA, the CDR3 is TGTGCCATCAGTGACCCGACAGGGTCTGGAAACACCATATATTTT. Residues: CAISDPTGSGNTIYF.

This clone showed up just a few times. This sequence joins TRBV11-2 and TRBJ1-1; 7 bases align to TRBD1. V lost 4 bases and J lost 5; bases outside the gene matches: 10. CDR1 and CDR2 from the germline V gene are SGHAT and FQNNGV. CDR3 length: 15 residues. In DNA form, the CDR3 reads TGTGCCAGCAGCTCGAACAGGGGAGGTTATACTGAAGCTTTCTTT. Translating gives CASSSNRGGYTEAFF.

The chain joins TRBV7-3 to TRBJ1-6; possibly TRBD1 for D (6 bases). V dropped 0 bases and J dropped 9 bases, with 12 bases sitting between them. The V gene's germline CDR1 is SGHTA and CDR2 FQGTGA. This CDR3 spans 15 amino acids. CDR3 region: CASSLTTGSGSPLHF. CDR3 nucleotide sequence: TGTGCCAGCAGCTTAACGACAGGATCGGGTTCACCCCTCCACTTT.